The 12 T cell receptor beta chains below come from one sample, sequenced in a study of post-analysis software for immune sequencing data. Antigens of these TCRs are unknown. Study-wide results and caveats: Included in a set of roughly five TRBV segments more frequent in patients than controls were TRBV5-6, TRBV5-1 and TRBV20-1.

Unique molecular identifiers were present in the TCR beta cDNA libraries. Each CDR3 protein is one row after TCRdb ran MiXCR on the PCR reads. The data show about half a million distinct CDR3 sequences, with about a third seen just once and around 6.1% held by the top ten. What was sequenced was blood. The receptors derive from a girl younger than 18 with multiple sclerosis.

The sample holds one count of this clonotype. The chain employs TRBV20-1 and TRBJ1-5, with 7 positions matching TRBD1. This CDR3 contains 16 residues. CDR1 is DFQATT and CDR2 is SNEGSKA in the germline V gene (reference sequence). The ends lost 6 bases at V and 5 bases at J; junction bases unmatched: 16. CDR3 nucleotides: TGCAGTGCCACAGAACCCAACAGGGGAGGCGATCAGCCCCAGCATTTT. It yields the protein CSATEPNRGGDQPQHF.

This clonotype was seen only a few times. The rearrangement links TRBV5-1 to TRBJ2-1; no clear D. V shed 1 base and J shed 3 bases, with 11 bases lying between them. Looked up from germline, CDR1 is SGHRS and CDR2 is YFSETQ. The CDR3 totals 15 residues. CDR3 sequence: CASSLTNGGYNEQFF. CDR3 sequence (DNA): TGCGCCAGCAGCTTGACAAACGGCGGCTACAATGAGCAGTTCTTC.

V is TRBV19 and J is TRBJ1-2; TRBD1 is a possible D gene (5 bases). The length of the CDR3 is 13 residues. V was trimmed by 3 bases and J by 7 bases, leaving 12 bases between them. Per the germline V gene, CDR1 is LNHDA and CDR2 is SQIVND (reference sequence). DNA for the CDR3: TGTGCCAGTAGTATTAAGGGGTTCGGTGGCTACACCTTC. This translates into CASSIKGFGGYTF.

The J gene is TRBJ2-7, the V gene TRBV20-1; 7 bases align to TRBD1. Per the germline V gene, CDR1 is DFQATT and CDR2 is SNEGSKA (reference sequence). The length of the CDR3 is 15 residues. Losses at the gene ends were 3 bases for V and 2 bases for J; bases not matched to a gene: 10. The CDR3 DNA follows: TGCAGTGCTAGGCGTAGGGGACAGTTACCCTACGAGCAGTACTTC. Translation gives CSARRRGQLPYEQYF.

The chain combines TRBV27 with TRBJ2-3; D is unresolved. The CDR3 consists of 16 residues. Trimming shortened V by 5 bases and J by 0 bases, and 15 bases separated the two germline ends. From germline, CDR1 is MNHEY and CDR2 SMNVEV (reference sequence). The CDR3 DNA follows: TGTGCCAGCAGTACCCGACAAACTCTTAGCACAGATACGCAGTATTTT. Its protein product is CASSTRQTLSTDTQYF.

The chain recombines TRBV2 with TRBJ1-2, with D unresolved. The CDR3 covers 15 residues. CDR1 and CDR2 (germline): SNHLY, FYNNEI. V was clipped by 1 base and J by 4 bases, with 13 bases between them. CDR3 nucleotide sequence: TGTGCCAGCAGTGAAGTACAAAGGACCCCCTATGGCTACACCTTC. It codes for CASSEVQRTPYGYTF.

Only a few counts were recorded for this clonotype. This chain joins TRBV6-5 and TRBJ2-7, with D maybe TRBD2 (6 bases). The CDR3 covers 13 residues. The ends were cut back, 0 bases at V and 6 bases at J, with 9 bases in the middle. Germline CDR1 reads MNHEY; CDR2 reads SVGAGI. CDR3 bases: TGTGCCAGCAGTTACTCGATAGCGGCCGAGCAGTACTTC. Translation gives CASSYSIAAEQYF.

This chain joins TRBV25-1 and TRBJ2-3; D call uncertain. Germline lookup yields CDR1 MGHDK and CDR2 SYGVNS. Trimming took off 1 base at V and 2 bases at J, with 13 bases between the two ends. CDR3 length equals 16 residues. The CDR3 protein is CASSELGILDTDTQYF. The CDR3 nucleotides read TGTGCCAGCAGTGAATTGGGGATATTAGACACAGATACGCAGTATTTT.

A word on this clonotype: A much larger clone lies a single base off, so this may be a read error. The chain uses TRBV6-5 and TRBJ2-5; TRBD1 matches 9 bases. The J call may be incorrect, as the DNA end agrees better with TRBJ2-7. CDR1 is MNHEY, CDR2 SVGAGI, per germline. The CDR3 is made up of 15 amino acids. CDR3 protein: CASSYPGTGTYEQYF. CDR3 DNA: TGTGCCAGCAGTTACCCTGGGACAGGGACCTACGAGCAGTACTTC.

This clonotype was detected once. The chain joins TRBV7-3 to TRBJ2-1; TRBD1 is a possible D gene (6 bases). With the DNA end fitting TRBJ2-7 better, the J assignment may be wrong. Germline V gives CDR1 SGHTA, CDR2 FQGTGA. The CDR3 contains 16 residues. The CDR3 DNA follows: TGTGCCAGCAGCTTAAGATTCGGGACAACCTACAATGAGCAGTACTTC. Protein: CASSLRFGTTYNEQYF.

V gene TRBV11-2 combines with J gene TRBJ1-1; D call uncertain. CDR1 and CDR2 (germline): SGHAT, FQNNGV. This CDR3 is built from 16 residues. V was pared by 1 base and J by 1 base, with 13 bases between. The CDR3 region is CASSLVMGERNTEAFF. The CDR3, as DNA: TGTGCCAGCAGCTTAGTTATGGGAGAGAGGAACACTGAAGCTTTCTTT.

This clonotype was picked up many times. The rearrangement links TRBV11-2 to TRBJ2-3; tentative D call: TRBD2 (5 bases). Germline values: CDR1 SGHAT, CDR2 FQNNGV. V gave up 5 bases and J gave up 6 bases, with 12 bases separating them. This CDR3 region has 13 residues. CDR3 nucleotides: TGTGCCAGCAGCCAAAACCCGGGGGATACGCAGTATTTT. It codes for CASSQNPGDTQYF.